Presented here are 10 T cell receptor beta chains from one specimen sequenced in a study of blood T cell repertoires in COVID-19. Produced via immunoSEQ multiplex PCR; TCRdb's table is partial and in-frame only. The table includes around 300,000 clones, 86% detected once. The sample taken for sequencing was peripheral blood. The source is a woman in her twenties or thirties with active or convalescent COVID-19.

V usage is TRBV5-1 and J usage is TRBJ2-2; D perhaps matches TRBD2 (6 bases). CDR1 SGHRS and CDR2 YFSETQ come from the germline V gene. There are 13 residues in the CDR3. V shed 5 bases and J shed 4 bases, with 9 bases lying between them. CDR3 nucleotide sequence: TGCGCCAGCAGTTCCGGGAGCACCGGGGAGCTGTTTTTT. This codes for CASSSGSTGELFF.

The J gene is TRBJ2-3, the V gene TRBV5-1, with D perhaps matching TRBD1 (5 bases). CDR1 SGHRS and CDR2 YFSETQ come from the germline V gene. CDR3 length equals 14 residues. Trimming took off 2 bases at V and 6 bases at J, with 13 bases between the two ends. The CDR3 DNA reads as TGCGCCAGCAGCTTTGCGTCAGGGCGGGATACGCAGTATTTT. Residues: CASSFASGRDTQYF.

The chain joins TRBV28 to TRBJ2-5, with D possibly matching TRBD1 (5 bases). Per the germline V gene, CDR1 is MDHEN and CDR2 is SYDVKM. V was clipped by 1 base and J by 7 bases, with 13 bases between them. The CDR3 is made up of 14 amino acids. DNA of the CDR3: TGTGCCAGCAGTTTATACGCCAGGGAAGGGACCCAGTACTTC. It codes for CASSLYAREGTQYF.

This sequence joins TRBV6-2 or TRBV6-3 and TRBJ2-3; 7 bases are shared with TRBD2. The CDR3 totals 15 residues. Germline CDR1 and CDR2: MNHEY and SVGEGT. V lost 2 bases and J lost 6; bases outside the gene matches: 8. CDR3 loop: CASSYGGVAMDTQYF. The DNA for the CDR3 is TGTGCCAGCAGTTACGGGGGGGTTGCAATGGATACGCAGTATTTT.

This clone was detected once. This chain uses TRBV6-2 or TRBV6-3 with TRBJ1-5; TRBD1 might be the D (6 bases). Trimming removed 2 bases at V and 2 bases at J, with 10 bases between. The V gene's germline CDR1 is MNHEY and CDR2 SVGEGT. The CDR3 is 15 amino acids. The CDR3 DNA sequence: TGTGCCAGCAGTTACCGGACAGCCGGCAATCAGCCCCAGCATTTT. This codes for CASSYRTAGNQPQHF.

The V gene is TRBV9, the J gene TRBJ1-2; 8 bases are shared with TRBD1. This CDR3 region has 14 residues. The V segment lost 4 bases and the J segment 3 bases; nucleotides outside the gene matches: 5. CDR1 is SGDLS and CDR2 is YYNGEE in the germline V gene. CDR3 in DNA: TGTGCCAGCAGCACCGGGACAGGCTACTATGGCTACACCTTC. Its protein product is CASSTGTGYYGYTF.

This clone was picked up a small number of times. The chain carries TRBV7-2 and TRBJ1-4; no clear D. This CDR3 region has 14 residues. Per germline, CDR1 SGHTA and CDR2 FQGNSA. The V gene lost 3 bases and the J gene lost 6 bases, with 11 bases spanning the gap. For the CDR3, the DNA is TGTGCCAGCAGCTTTAGAGGGATTGATGAAAAACTGTTTTTT. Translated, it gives CASSFRGIDEKLFF.

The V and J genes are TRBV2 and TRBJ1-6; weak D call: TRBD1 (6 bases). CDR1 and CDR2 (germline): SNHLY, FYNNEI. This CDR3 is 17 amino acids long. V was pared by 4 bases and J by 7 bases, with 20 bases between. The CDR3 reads CASSGGTRAKKNSPLHF. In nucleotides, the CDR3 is TGTGCCAGCAGTGGGGGGACAAGGGCCAAAAAAAATTCACCCCTCCACTTT.

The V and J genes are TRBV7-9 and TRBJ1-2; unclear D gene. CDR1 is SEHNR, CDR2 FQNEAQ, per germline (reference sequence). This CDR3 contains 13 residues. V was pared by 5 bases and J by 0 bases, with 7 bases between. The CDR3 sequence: CASSRPSNYGYTF. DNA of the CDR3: TGTGCCAGCAGCCGTCCCTCTAACTATGGCTACACCTTC.

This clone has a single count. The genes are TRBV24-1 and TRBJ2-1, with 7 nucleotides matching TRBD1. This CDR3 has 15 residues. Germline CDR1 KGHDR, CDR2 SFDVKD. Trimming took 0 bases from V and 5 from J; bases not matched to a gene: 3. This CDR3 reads CATSDLGTVDNEQFF. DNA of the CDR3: TGTGCCACCAGTGATTTGGGGACAGTAGACAATGAGCAGTTCTTC.